The 24 T cell receptor beta chains in this list originate from one sample, sequenced in a study of blood T cell repertoires in COVID-19. Assay used: immunoSEQ multiplex PCR; TCRdb lists only in-frame clones, some missing. The data hold about 250,000 clones, with over 85% observed a single time. The sequenced sample was PBMCs or T cells enriched from blood (not recorded which). These receptors all come from a woman in her 30s with acute COVID-19.

This clone was counted at least ten times. This sequence joins TRBV5-1 and TRBJ2-2; tentatively, D is TRBD1 (6 bases). The length of the CDR3 is 14 residues. V shed 5 bases and J shed 4 bases, with 12 bases lying between them. Germline-derived CDR1 and CDR2 are SGHRS and YFSETQ. The CDR3 sequence: CASRDTGTTGELFF. As DNA, the CDR3 is TGCGCCAGCAGGGACACAGGGACCACCGGGGAGCTGTTTTTT.

The rearrangement uses TRBV6-5 and TRBJ1-1, with D uncertain. Between the trimmed V and J ends, which lost 5 bases and 3 bases, there was a span of 16 bases. The CDR3 has 15 amino acids. CDR1 is MNHEY, CDR2 SVGAGI, per germline. The CDR3, as DNA: TGTGCCAGCAGTCTCCGTCGAGGCTTGGACACTGAAGCTTTCTTT. It encodes CASSLRRGLDTEAFF.

The V call is TRBV18, the J call TRBJ1-3; TRBD1 aligns across 10 bases. Germline CDR1 KGHSH, CDR2 LQKENI. The CDR3 spans 18 residues. Trimming took 2 bases from V and 0 from J; bases not matched to a gene: 7. CDR3 sequence (DNA): TGTGCCAGCTCACCAAGGGACAGGGGAACCGTCTCTGGAAACACCATATATTTT. As protein: CASSPRDRGTVSGNTIYF.

The chain combines TRBV12-3 or TRBV12-4 with TRBJ2-7; D may be TRBD2 (5 bases). The V gene lost 7 bases and the J gene lost 3 bases, with 13 bases spanning the gap. The CDR3 consists of 13 residues. DNA of the CDR3: TGTGCCAGCAAAGTGGCGGGTTTCTACGAGCAGTACTTC. As protein: CASKVAGFYEQYF.

This chain uses TRBV28 with TRBJ1-1, with 7 bases identical to TRBD1. CDR3 length: 14 residues. The V and J ends lost 4 bases and 1 base, in that order; junction bases with no gene match: 3. Germline V gives CDR1 MDHEN, CDR2 SYDVKM. CDR3 residues: CASSWQGGNTEAFF. CDR3 DNA: TGTGCCAGCAGTTGGCAGGGGGGGAACACTGAAGCTTTCTTT. The whole variable domain, remainder taken from reference TRBV28 and TRBJ1-1, is DVKVTQSSRYLVKRTGEKVFLECVQDMDHENMFWYRQDPGLGLRLIYFSYDVKMKEKGDIPEGYSVSREKKERFSLILESASTNQTSMYLCASSWQGGNTEAFFGQGTRLTVV.

J is TRBJ2-3 and V is TRBV10-1; 7 bases are a match to TRBD2. Losses at the gene ends were 0 bases for V and 2 bases for J; bases not matched to a gene: 5. This CDR3 has 16 residues. CDR1 is WNHNN and CDR2 is SYGVQD in the germline V gene (reference sequence). The CDR3 sequence: CASSESGGRFTDTQYF. The CDR3 coding sequence is TGCGCCAGCAGTGAGTCGGGGGGGAGATTCACAGATACGCAGTATTTT.

The rearrangement links TRBV4-1 to TRBJ1-5; 7 positions match TRBD1. Germline CDR1 MGHRA, CDR2 YSYEKL. J lost 0 bases, V lost 0 bases, and 20 bases had no gene match. The CDR3 covers 22 residues. CDR3: CASSQDRPWVGRGGHSNQPQHF. The DNA for the CDR3 is TGCGCCAGCAGCCAAGATCGCCCCTGGGTTGGGCGAGGGGGCCATAGCAATCAGCCCCAGCATTTT.

J is TRBJ2-1 and V is TRBV7-2; possible D gene TRBD1, 6 bases. CDR1 is SGHTA and CDR2 is FQGNSA in the germline V gene. CDR3 length: 16 residues. V lost 1 base and J 4 bases, leaving 14 bases between the germline ends. CDR3 amino acids: CASSLVVGAIYNEQFF. Written as DNA, the CDR3 is TGTGCCAGCAGCTTAGTGGTGGGGGCCATTTACAATGAGCAGTTCTTC.

This rearrangement joins TRBV5-1 to TRBJ2-3; 7 nucleotides line up with TRBD2. Germline values: CDR1 SGHRS, CDR2 YFSETQ. The CDR3 is 13 amino acids. Germline trimming cut 4 bases from V and 8 bases from J; bases unmatched to any gene: 7. CDR3 sequence (DNA): TGCGCCAGCAGCCCCTCCATAGCGGGTACGCAGTATTTT. Amino acids: CASSPSIAGTQYF.

This clone was seen a handful of times. V gene TRBV7-2 combines with J gene TRBJ1-1, with a weak D call TRBD1 (5 bases). The CDR3 consists of 12 residues. CDR1 is SGHTA, CDR2 FQGNSA, per germline. With 4 bases removed from V and 4 bases from J, the gap between germline ends came to 7 bases. This chain's CDR3 is CASSYTGTEAFF. In nucleotides, the CDR3 is TGTGCCAGCAGCTACACAGGCACTGAAGCTTTCTTT.

J is TRBJ1-2 and V is TRBV18, with 7 bases aligning to TRBD1. Trimming removed 2 bases from V and 6 bases from J; junction bases left unmatched: 9. The CDR3 is made up of 15 amino acids. Germline V CDR1 and CDR2: KGHSH, LQKENI. The CDR3 region is CASSPSLTGDDGYTF. The DNA for the CDR3 is TGTGCCAGCTCACCATCCCTCACAGGGGATGATGGCTACACCTTC.

This clone was picked up a small number of times. The V call is TRBV5-6, the J call TRBJ2-7, with D possibly TRBD1 on 6 matching bases. The V gene lost 0 bases and the J gene lost 4 bases, with 14 bases spanning the gap. The CDR3 is 15 residues long. Germline CDR1 and CDR2: SGHDT and YYEEEE. For the CDR3, the DNA is TGTGCCAGCAGCTTGGTATGGGGACAAGAATACGAGCAGTACTTC. This sequence encodes CASSLVWGQEYEQYF.

The rearrangement joins TRBV15 to TRBJ1-6; D is possibly TRBD1 (6 bases). The germline V gene has CDR1 LNHNV and CDR2 YYDKDF (reference sequence). V lost 5 bases to trimming and J lost 2 bases, with 13 bases between them. This CDR3 is 16 amino acids long. The CDR3 reads CATSGTRTAYNSPLHF. Written as DNA, the CDR3 is TGTGCCACCAGCGGAACTCGGACAGCCTATAATTCACCCCTCCACTTT.

V gene TRBV30 combines with J gene TRBJ1-6; no firm D call. Germline V gene lookup returns CDR1 GTSNPN and CDR2 SVGIG (reference sequence). This CDR3 spans 13 amino acids. The V gene lost 1 base and the J gene lost 8 bases, with 9 bases spanning the gap. The CDR3 nucleotides are TGTGCCTGGAGTGGGGCCGAAGATTCACCCCTCCACTTT. Amino acids: CAWSGAEDSPLHF.

Notes on this clone: The same CDR3 arises from other DNA sequences in this sample as well. The CDR3: CASSLGGENYGYTF. The CDR3 DNA sequence: TGCGCCAGCAGCTTGGGTGGAGAGAACTATGGCTACACCTTC. V is TRBV5-1 and J is TRBJ1-2; no clear D. The CDR3 is made up of 14 amino acids. Germline V gene sequence: CDR1 SGHRS, CDR2 YFSETQ. V was cut by 0 bases and J by 2 bases, with 8 bases left in between.

The V and J genes are TRBV7-9 and TRBJ1-4, with 8 bases identical to TRBD1. V dropped 4 bases and J dropped 5; count of bases not matched to a gene: 18. This CDR3 is 19 amino acids long. Germline CDR1 reads SEHNR; CDR2 reads FQNEAQ (reference sequence). CDR3 protein: CASSWTWTGMEAGNEKLFF. CDR3 coding DNA: TGTGCCAGCAGCTGGACCTGGACAGGGATGGAGGCGGGGAATGAAAAACTGTTTTTT. The entire variable domain, with the rest obtained from reference TRBV7-9 and TRBJ1-4, is as follows: DTGVSQNPRHKITKRGQNVTFRCDPISEHNRLYWYRQTLGQGPEFLTYFQNEAQLEKSRLLSDRFSAERPKGSFSTLEIQRTEQGDSAMYLCASSWTWTGMEAGNEKLFFGSGTQLSVL.

The chain couples TRBV11-2 to TRBJ1-5, with D unresolved. The CDR3 consists of 14 residues. V lost 3 bases, J lost 3 bases, and 9 bases lay in between. The germline gives CDR1 SGHAT, CDR2 FQNNGV. The CDR3 loop reads CASSFSGDNQPQHF. The CDR3 nucleotides read TGTGCCAGCAGCTTCTCCGGGGACAATCAGCCCCAGCATTTT.

The rearrangement joins TRBV4-1 to TRBJ2-7, with D maybe TRBD2 (5 bases). The V gene lost 0 bases and the J gene lost 0 bases, with 15 bases spanning the gap. In germline, CDR1 is MGHRA, CDR2 YSYEKL. CDR3 length: 17 residues. The CDR3 is CASSQDREPRISYEQYF. The CDR3 DNA reads as TGCGCCAGCAGCCAAGATCGGGAACCCAGGATCTCCTACGAGCAGTACTTC.

This chain links TRBV5-1 with TRBJ2-3; 8 nucleotides align to TRBD1. Germline V gene lookup returns CDR1 SGHRS and CDR2 YFSETQ. The CDR3 runs 17 residues. J gave up 3 bases and V 3 bases, and 12 bases lay outside the gene matches. CDR3 amino acids: CASSSYPIGQGTDTQYF. In DNA, the CDR3 is TGCGCCAGCAGCTCTTATCCAATCGGACAGGGAACAGATACGCAGTATTTT.

The chain links TRBV18 to TRBJ1-5, with D unclear. Germline CDR1 reads KGHSH; CDR2 reads LQKENI. Trimming left V 2 bases short and J 0 bases short, with 8 bases between. The CDR3 is 15 residues long. The CDR3 loop is CASSPSAGSNQPQHF. For the CDR3, the DNA is TGTGCCAGCTCACCATCGGCGGGTAGCAATCAGCCCCAGCATTTT.

The V and J genes are TRBV19 and TRBJ1-3; D perhaps matches TRBD1 (5 bases). The V gene lost 3 bases and the J gene lost 4 bases, with 13 bases spanning the gap. Germline assignment: CDR1 LNHDA and CDR2 SQIVND (reference sequence). This CDR3 is built from 15 residues. CDR3 loop: CASSMGRAIGNTIYF. CDR3 coding DNA: TGTGCCAGTAGTATGGGCAGGGCGATCGGAAACACCATATATTTT.

This clone was seen a single time. The CDR3 here is CASSEFLGQDNEQFF. The CDR3 DNA is TGTGCCAGCAGTGAATTTTTGGGACAGGACAATGAGCAGTTCTTC. The chain employs TRBV2 and TRBJ2-1, with 8 bases identical to TRBD1. The CDR3 contains 15 residues. V dropped 2 bases and J dropped 5; count of bases not matched to a gene: 5. Germline V gene data show CDR1 as SNHLY and CDR2 as FYNNEI.

This clone was seen more than once but under ten times. The genes are TRBV9 and TRBJ1-1; TRBD1 is a possible D gene (6 bases). The germline V and J ends were trimmed by 0 bases and 5 bases, with 14 bases remaining between them. Germline CDR1 is SGDLS and CDR2 is YYNGEE. The CDR3 totals 15 residues. CDR3 in DNA: TGTGCCAGCAGCGTAGATAACAGGGAATTGACTGAAGCTTTCTTT. Protein: CASSVDNRELTEAFF.

The chain employs TRBV7-8 and TRBJ1-1; 7 bases are a match to TRBD1. The CDR3 covers 14 residues. Germline CDR1 is SGHVS and CDR2 is FQNEAQ. J gave up 6 bases and V 4 bases, and 8 bases lay outside the gene matches. The CDR3 loop reads CASSSGQDWSEAFF. The CDR3, as DNA: TGTGCCAGCAGCTCTGGACAGGATTGGTCTGAAGCTTTCTTT.